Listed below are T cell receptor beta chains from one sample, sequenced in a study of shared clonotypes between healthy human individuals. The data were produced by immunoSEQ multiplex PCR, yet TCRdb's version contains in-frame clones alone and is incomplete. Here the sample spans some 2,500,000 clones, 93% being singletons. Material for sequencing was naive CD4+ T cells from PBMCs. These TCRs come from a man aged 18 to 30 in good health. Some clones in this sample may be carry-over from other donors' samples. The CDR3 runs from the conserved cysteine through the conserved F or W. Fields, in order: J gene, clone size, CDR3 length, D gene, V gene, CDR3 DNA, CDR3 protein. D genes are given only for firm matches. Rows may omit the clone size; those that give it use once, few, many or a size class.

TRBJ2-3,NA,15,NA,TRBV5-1,TGCGCCAGCAGCTCGTATGGGGGCAGCACAGATACGCAGTATTTT,CASSSYGGSTDTQYF
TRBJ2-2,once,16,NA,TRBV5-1,TGCGCCAGCAGCTCCGGGCCATTTGGGAACACCGGGGAGCTGTTTTTT,CASSSGPFGNTGELFF
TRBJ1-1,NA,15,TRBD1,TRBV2,TGTGCCAGCAGTGACCTCGGGACAGAGAACACTGAAGCTTTCTTT,CASSDLGTENTEAFF
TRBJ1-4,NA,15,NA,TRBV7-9,TGTGCCAGCAGCTTCCGACTAGCGGAAAATGAAAAACTGTTTTTT,CASSFRLAENEKLFF
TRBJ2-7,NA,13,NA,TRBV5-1,TGCGCCAGCAGCTTGGACGGCTACTACGAGCAGTACTTC,CASSLDGYYEQYF
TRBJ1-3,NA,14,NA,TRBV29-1,TGCAGCGTTTTAAGGGGTGACTCTGGAAACACCATATATTTT,CSVLRGDSGNTIYF
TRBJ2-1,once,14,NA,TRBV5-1,TGCGCCAGCAGCCCCTCCAGCTCCTACAATGAGCAGTTCTTC,CASSPSSSYNEQFF
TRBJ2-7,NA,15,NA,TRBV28,TGTGCCAGCAGTTTCCCTCATGGGGACCCCTACGAGCAGTACTTC,CASSFPHGDPYEQYF
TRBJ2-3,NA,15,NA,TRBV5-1,TGCGCCAGCAGCTTCTCCTGGACAGAGACAGATACGCAGTATTTT,CASSFSWTETDTQYF
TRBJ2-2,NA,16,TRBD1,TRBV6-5,TGTGCCAGCAGTTCGCCGGGACAGGGGGCGGGAGGGGAGCTGTTTTTT,CASSSPGQGAGGELFF
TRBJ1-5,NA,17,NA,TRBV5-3,TGTGCCAGAAGCTTGGGGATCGAGGGGTTTGTAAATCAGCCCCAGCATTTT,CARSLGIEGFVNQPQHF
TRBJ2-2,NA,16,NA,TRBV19,TGTGCCAGTAGCCGAATGGACAGCCCGAACACCGGGGAGCTGTTTTTT,CASSRMDSPNTGELFF
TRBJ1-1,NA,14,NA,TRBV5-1,TGCGCCAGCAGCTACTACAGGGAGGGGACTGAAGCTTTCTTT,CASSYYREGTEAFF
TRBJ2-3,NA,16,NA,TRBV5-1,TGCGCCAGCAAGACCGTGGCGGGGCTCCCCACAGATACGCAGTATTTT,CASKTVAGLPTDTQYF
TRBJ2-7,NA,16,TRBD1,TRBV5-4,TGTGCCAGCAGCTCCCCCAGGGAGGGACAGGGGGCCGAGCAGTACTTC,CASSSPREGQGAEQYF
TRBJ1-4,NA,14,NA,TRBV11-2,TGTGCCAGCAGCTTAGACCCCTCCCGGGAAAAACTGTTTTTT,CASSLDPSREKLFF
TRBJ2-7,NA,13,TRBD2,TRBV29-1,TGCAGCGTATTGGGGGAGGGCCACTACGAGCAGTACTTC,CSVLGEGHYEQYF
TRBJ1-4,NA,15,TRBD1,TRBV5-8,TGTGCCAGCAGCCCGCAGGGGGCATATAATGAAAAACTGTTTTTT,CASSPQGAYNEKLFF
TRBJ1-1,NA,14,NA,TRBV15,TGTGCCACCGCGCCCCCGCAGAAGAACACTGAAGCTTTCTTT,CATAPPQKNTEAFF
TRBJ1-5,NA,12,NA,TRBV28,TGTGCCAGCAGTTTACCCTCCCAGCCCCAGCATTTT,CASSLPSQPQHF
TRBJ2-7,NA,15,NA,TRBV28,TGTGCCAGCAGTTCGCCGGCAGGGGCTCCCTACGAGCAGTACTTC,CASSSPAGAPYEQYF
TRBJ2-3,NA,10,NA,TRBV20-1,TGCAGTGCCGCGGGGGATACGCAGTATTTT,CSAAGDTQYF
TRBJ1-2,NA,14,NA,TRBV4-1,TGCGCCAGCAGCCACCGACGGAATCTCTATGGCTACACCTTC,CASSHRRNLYGYTF
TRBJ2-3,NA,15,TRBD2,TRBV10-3,TGTGCCATCAGTGCTTATGCGGGAGAAGCAGATACGCAGTATTTT,CAISAYAGEADTQYF
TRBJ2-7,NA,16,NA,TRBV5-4,TGTGCCAGCAGCTTCGATCGGCAGGGGTTAGTGGGCGAGCAGTACTTC,CASSFDRQGLVGEQYF
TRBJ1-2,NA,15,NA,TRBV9,TGTGCCAGCAGCCCGGGACCAAACGAGTATTATGGCTACACCTTC,CASSPGPNEYYGYTF